The rows below give T cell receptor beta chains drawn from one sample of a study of T-cell reconstitution after alpha-beta-depleted transplantation in children. TCRdb processed the PCR reads anew with MiXCR; each CDR3 protein has one entry. Here the sample spans a few hundred thousand distinct CDR3 sequences, about 24% being singletons. This sample comprised PBMCs, mostly from graft donor cells, obtained 360 days after TCRalphabeta/CD19-depleted stem cell transplant. All receptors come from a female patient aged 2-9 years who had a stem cell transplant for congenital amegakaryocytic thrombocytopenia, so the T cells may come from the graft donor. CDR3s include the opening cysteine and the closing phenylalanine or tryptophan. Fields, in order: V gene, clone size, D gene, J gene, CDR3 length, CDR3 protein, CDR3 DNA. The D gene is left open where the match is weak. Clone size is given for some rows only: seen once, a few or many times, or a class if the clone is expanded.

TRBV7-2	NA	NA	TRBJ2-6	16	CASSLVSGFGANVLTF	TGTGCCAGCAGCTTAGTTTCAGGGTTCGGGGCCAACGTCCTGACTTTC
TRBV10-2	NA	NA	TRBJ2-1	11	CASSESGEQFF	TGCGCCAGCAGTGAGTCGGGTGAGCAGTTCTTC
TRBV20-1	few	NA	TRBJ1-5	11	CSATSEGPQHF	TGCAGTGCCACCTCAGAGGGGCCCCAGCATTTT
TRBV18	few	NA	TRBJ2-4	16	CASSPRRVGHLRVQYF	TGTGCCAGCTCACCACGTCGGGTGGGACACCTACGCGTTCAGTACTTC
TRBV27	few	TRBD1	TRBJ2-3	14	CASRRTGGVDTQYF	TGTGCCAGCAGGAGGACAGGGGGCGTAGATACGCAGTATTTT
TRBV7-4	NA	TRBD1	TRBJ1-2	17	CASSLPGQGPTNYGYTF	TGTGCCAGCAGCTTACCGGGACAGGGGCCAACAAACTATGGCTACACCTTC
TRBV28	NA	NA	TRBJ2-5	14	CASSLDVGLETQYF	TGTGCCAGCAGTTTAGATGTAGGGCTGGAGACCCAGTACTTC
TRBV6-5	NA	NA	TRBJ2-5	14	CASSYLGGKETQYF	TGTGCCAGCAGTTACTTGGGGGGCAAAGAGACCCAGTACTTC
TRBV4-1	NA	NA	TRBJ2-7	12	CASSQTDGEQYF	TGCGCCAGCAGCCAAACGGACGGAGAGCAGTACTTC
TRBV4-1	NA	TRBD1	TRBJ2-7	14	CASSQGQYSYEQYF	TGCGCCAGCAGCCAGGGACAGTACTCCTACGAGCAGTACTTC
TRBV12-3/TRBV12-4	many	NA	TRBJ1-3	15	CATSRDRFSGNTIYF	TGTGCCACATCCCGGGACCGCTTCTCTGGAAACACCATATATTTT
TRBV7-9	NA	NA	TRBJ2-3	14	CASSLPWVADTQYF	TGTGCCAGCAGCCTCCCTTGGGTAGCAGATACGCAGTATTTT
TRBV30	NA	TRBD2	TRBJ2-5	19	CAWSVRTGLAGYTAETQYF	TGTGCCTGGAGTGTAAGGACGGGACTAGCGGGGTATACGGCAGAGACCCAGTACTTC
TRBV9	NA	NA	TRBJ2-3	15	CASSATSIGADTQYF	TGTGCCAGCAGCGCCACTAGTATTGGGGCCGATACGCAGTATTTT
TRBV6-5	few	NA	TRBJ1-1	14	CASSYSLDRGKAFF	TGTGCCAGCAGTTACTCCCTCGATCGGGGAAAAGCTTTCTTT
TRBV11-2	few	NA	TRBJ2-1	15	CASSLEQSSYNEQFF	TGTGCCAGCAGCTTAGAACAAAGCTCCTACAATGAGCAGTTCTTC
TRBV6-5	few	NA	TRBJ1-2	15	CASSYTSGGPYGYTF	TGTGCCAGCAGTTACACCTCCGGGGGTCCCTATGGCTACACCTTC
TRBV20-1	NA	NA	TRBJ1-1	15	CSARGPGGLNTEAFF	TGCAGTGCTAGAGGCCCGGGCGGTCTGAACACTGAAGCTTTCTTT
TRBV4-2	many	NA	TRBJ2-5	13	CASSNEYQETQYF	TGTGCCAGCAGCAATGAGTACCAAGAGACCCAGTACTTC
TRBV3-1	NA	NA	TRBJ2-2	15	CASSQGYLATGELFF	TGTGCCAGCAGCCAAGGCTACTTAGCCACCGGGGAGCTGTTTTTT
TRBV29-1	many	NA	TRBJ2-5	14	CSVESVRAKETQYF	TGCAGCGTTGAATCGGTCAGGGCTAAAGAGACCCAGTACTTC
TRBV7-9	NA	NA	TRBJ2-2	15	CASIDGQPYTGELFF	TGTGCCAGCATCGACGGACAACCTTACACCGGGGAGCTGTTTTTT
TRBV10-3	few	NA	TRBJ2-1	15	CAISEVAELNNEQFF	TGTGCCATCAGTGAAGTAGCGGAATTAAACAATGAGCAGTTCTTC
TRBV10-2	NA	NA	TRBJ2-3	15	CASRVGTRSWDTQYF	TGCGCCAGCAGGGTCGGGACACGGTCTTGGGATACGCAGTATTTT
TRBV11-2	few	TRBD2	TRBJ2-3	17	CASSRRRTSGVSDTQYF	TGTGCCAGCAGCCGCCGACGGACTAGCGGGGTTTCAGATACGCAGTATTTT
TRBV6-1	NA	NA	TRBJ1-1	14	CASSDHLGGTEAFF	TGTGCCAGCAGTGATCATCTAGGGGGCACTGAAGCTTTCTTT
TRBV6-1	NA	NA	TRBJ2-3	13	CASRLGGTDTQYF	TGTGCCAGCAGATTGGGGGGCACAGATACGCAGTATTTT
TRBV28	NA	TRBD1	TRBJ1-5	17	CASSSARVDRGNQPQHF	TGTGCCAGCAGTTCTGCAAGAGTCGACAGGGGCAATCAGCCCCAGCATTTT
TRBV28	few	TRBD1	TRBJ2-3	15	CASSTGTGNTDTQYF	TGTGCCAGCAGTACCGGGACAGGAAACACAGATACGCAGTATTTT
TRBV4-1	few	NA	TRBJ2-1	14	CASSERVSYNEQFF	TGCGCCAGCAGCGAACGGGTCTCCTACAATGAGCAGTTCTTC
TRBV29-1	few	NA	TRBJ2-7	12	CSVRQKTYEQYF	TGCAGCGTTCGACAGAAAACCTACGAGCAGTACTTC
TRBV9	few	NA	TRBJ2-1	15	CASSVVDSSYNEQFF	TGTGCCAGCAGCGTAGTGGATAGCTCCTACAATGAGCAGTTCTTC
TRBV5-1	few	NA	TRBJ1-2	11	CASSLGHGYTF	TGCGCCAGCAGCTTGGGACATGGCTACACCTTC
TRBV29-1	NA	TRBD1	TRBJ1-1	13	CSAATGGNTEAFF	TGCAGCGCAGCTACAGGGGGCAACACTGAAGCTTTCTTT
TRBV5-1	NA	NA	TRBJ2-5	14	CASSSQLSGETQYF	TGCGCCAGCAGCTCACAACTTTCCGGAGAGACCCAGTACTTC
TRBV7-9	NA	TRBD1	TRBJ2-1	16	CASSLRVRDRWNEQFF	TGTGCCAGCAGCTTAAGGGTCCGGGACAGGTGGAATGAGCAGTTCTTC
TRBV7-6	NA	NA	TRBJ2-1	16	CASSLSSGGSYNEQFF	TGTGCCAGCAGCTTAAGTAGCGGAGGCTCCTACAATGAGCAGTTCTTC
TRBV4-1	few	NA	TRBJ1-1	15	CASSPGVRLNTEAFF	TGCGCCAGCAGCCCAGGGGTTCGCCTGAACACTGAAGCTTTCTTT
TRBV4-1	NA	NA	TRBJ2-3	18	CASSPRTGQVVGHDTQYF	TGCGCCAGCAGCCCCCGGACGGGACAAGTAGTCGGCCACGATACGCAGTATTTT
TRBV7-9	few	TRBD1	TRBJ2-5	19	CASSLARFRRRDRDETQYF	TGTGCCAGCAGCTTAGCGCGGTTTCGCCGCCGGGACAGGGACGAGACCCAGTACTTC
TRBV2	NA	NA	TRBJ2-7	15	CASSEASGSKREQYF	TGTGCCAGCAGTGAAGCGTCGGGGAGTAAAAGGGAGCAGTACTTC
TRBV12-3/TRBV12-4	NA	NA	TRBJ2-3	17	CASSSFIWGRSTDTQYF	TGTGCCAGCAGCTCTTTTATTTGGGGGAGAAGCACAGATACGCAGTATTTT
TRBV28	NA	NA	TRBJ2-3	19	CASSLNWLARPRGTDTQYF	TGTGCCAGCAGTTTAAATTGGCTAGCCCGACCAAGGGGCACAGATACGCAGTATTTT
TRBV2	few	NA	TRBJ1-1	12	CASTAGGPEAFF	TGTGCCAGCACCGCCGGGGGGCCTGAAGCTTTCTTT
TRBV9	many	NA	TRBJ2-3	14	CASSAGSHTDTQYF	TGTGCCAGCAGCGCGGGAAGTCACACAGATACGCAGTATTTT
TRBV7-2	many	NA	TRBJ2-7	14	CASSLGRSSYEQYF	TGTGCCAGCAGCCTTGGACGGAGCTCCTACGAGCAGTACTTC
TRBV7-8	NA	NA	TRBJ2-7	14	CASSSAGGPFVQYF	TGTGCCAGCAGCTCCGCTGGAGGTCCTTTCGTGCAGTACTTC
TRBV2	NA	TRBD1	TRBJ2-7	16	CASIARTGTGSYEQYF	TGTGCCAGCATCGCCAGAACCGGGACAGGGTCCTACGAGCAGTACTTC
TRBV6-1	NA	NA	TRBJ2-1	15	CASTPGSDPYNEQFF	TGTGCCAGCACCCCGGGGAGCGACCCCTACAATGAGCAGTTCTTC
TRBV29-1	NA	NA	TRBJ1-2	12	CSGGEGNYGYTF	TGCAGCGGAGGGGAGGGAAACTATGGCTACACCTTC
TRBV12-3/TRBV12-4	few	TRBD2	TRBJ2-1	15	CASSFGRGGTNEQFF	TGTGCCAGCAGTTTTGGGCGGGGGGGCACCAATGAGCAGTTCTTC
TRBV10-3	many	TRBD2	TRBJ2-1	14	CAISLLAVDNEQFF	TGTGCCATCAGCCTACTAGCGGTCGACAATGAGCAGTTCTTC
TRBV3-1	few	TRBD2	TRBJ2-1	18	CASSQGVRLADTLNEQFF	TGTGCCAGCAGCCAAGGGGTCCGACTAGCGGACACCTTAAATGAGCAGTTCTTC
TRBV12-3/TRBV12-4	NA	NA	TRBJ2-1	15	CASSFLEGPSNEQFF	TGTGCCAGCAGTTTTTTGGAGGGTCCCTCCAATGAGCAGTTCTTC